What follows describes a single TCR beta chain. The antigen remains undetermined. Samples were taken at baseline and on day 1 of cycles 4 and 7. The data were produced by immunoSEQ multiplex PCR, yet TCRdb's version contains in-frame clones alone and is incomplete. The repertoire includes fewer than 45,000 clones, 70% to 90% of them detected once, and approximately 16% sits in the top ten. The CDR3 length is 14 residues. Germline V gene sequence: CDR1 SNHLY, CDR2 FYNNEI. J was trimmed by 8 bases and V by 8 bases; bases with no gene match: 14. The sample is drawn from a study of OX40 agonist ivuxolimab in advanced cancers. Points from the study as a whole: Both CD4+ and CD8+ T cell populations in blood had undergone clonal expansion by week 6 at 0.1 to 3.0 mg/kg.

This specimen consisted of CD4+ or CD8+ T cells sorted from blood, obtained in a trial of the OX40 agonist ivuxolimab. This sequence was found in an adult with an advanced solid tumor such as melanoma, head and neck, liver or kidney cancer. The genes are TRBV2 and TRBJ1-2; TRBD1 matches 7 bases. The CDR3 DNA follows: TGTGCCAGCCAATTACAGGGGACGGTATACGGCTACACCTTC. It specifies CASQLQGTVYGYTF.